The 28 T cell receptor beta chains in this list originate from one sample, sequenced in a study of vaccination and CD4 T cells after COVID-19. TCRdb independently ran MiXCR on the PCR reads; one entry per CDR3 protein. The table includes some 16,000 distinct CDR3 sequences, about 70% detected once. The sequences come from CD4+ T cells from blood, collected after SARS-CoV-2 vaccination. These TCRs come from a human donor who had recovered from COVID-19.

This sequence joins TRBV6-1 and TRBJ1-1, with 11 bases aligning to TRBD1. The CDR3 is made up of 14 amino acids. The V gene end was trimmed by 5 bases and the J gene end by 3 bases; junction bases not matched to a gene: 2. Germline V gives CDR1 MNHNS, CDR2 SASEGT. CDR3 sequence: CASSPGQGDTEAFF. The DNA for the CDR3 is TGTGCCAGCAGTCCGGGACAGGGGGACACTGAAGCTTTCTTT.

CDR3: CASSLLQSNNEQFF. The CDR3 coding sequence is TGTGCCAGCAGCTTATTACAGAGTAACAATGAGCAGTTCTTC. The chain is built from TRBV7-2 and TRBJ2-1; D uncertain. V shed 2 bases and J shed 5 bases, with 10 bases lying between them. CDR1 and CDR2 (germline): SGHTA, FQGNSA. The CDR3 loop spans 14 amino acids.

With respect to this clonotype: One end of the junction fails to match germline, which may point to a read error. The gene calls are TRBV18 and TRBJ2-7; D possibly uses TRBD1 or TRBD2 (5 bases each). The CDR3 totals 14 residues. Germline V gene lookup returns CDR1 KGHSH and CDR2 LQKENI. The CDR3: CAGSPGTESYEQYF. DNA for the CDR3: TGTGCCGGCTCACCCGGGACGGAATCCTACGAGCAGTACTTC.

This clonotype was seen a few times. This chain joins TRBV6-1 and TRBJ1-6; 9 bases are a match to TRBD1. CDR1 MNHNS and CDR2 SASEGT come from the germline V gene. V shed 5 bases and J 6 bases; nucleotides not matched to a gene: 2. The CDR3 has 14 amino acids. Here the CDR3 reads CASSPGQGNSPLHF. The CDR3 bases are TGTGCCAGCAGTCCGGGACAGGGTAATTCACCCCTCCACTTT.

This clonotype was picked up a small number of times. The chain links TRBV15 to TRBJ1-6, with 7 bases aligning to TRBD1. The germline V gene has CDR1 LNHNV and CDR2 YYDKDF (reference sequence). This CDR3 spans 13 amino acids. The V gene end was trimmed by 7 bases and the J gene end by 6 bases; junction bases not matched to a gene: 3. CDR3: CATTQGINSPLHF. The CDR3 nucleotides read TGTGCCACCACACAGGGGATTAATTCACCCCTCCACTTT.

The J gene is TRBJ2-7, the V gene TRBV5-1, with 10 bases identical to TRBD2. The CDR3 is made up of 16 amino acids. The germline V gene has CDR1 SGHRS and CDR2 YFSETQ. The junction had 8 bases not matched to a gene; V was cut back by 0 bases and J by 5 bases. Here the CDR3 DNA reads TGCGCCAGCAGCTTGGAACCTAGCGGGAGTCCTCACGAGCAGTACTTC. The encoded protein is CASSLEPSGSPHEQYF. The whole variable domain, remainder taken from reference TRBV5-1 and TRBJ2-7, is KAGVTQTPRYLIKTRGQQVTLSCSPISGHRSVSWYQQTPGQGLQFLFEYFSETQRNKGNFPGRFSGRQFSNSRSEMNVSTLELGDSALYLCASSLEPSGSPHEQYFGPGTRLTVT.

In its sample, this clonotype was seen a few times. The chain is built from TRBV19 and TRBJ1-5, with TRBD1 matching over 11 bases. The CDR3 runs 17 residues. V gave up 6 bases and J gave up 5 bases; unmatched junction bases: 12. Germline V gene sequence: CDR1 LNHDA, CDR2 SQIVND (reference sequence). This CDR3 reads CASRPGQGARNDQPQHF. CDR3 bases: TGTGCCAGTAGGCCAGGACAGGGGGCCCGGAACGATCAGCCCCAGCATTTT. Combining the CDR3 with reference TRBV19 and TRBJ1-5 gives the whole variable domain DGGITQSPKYLFRKEGQNVTLSCEQNLNHDAMYWYRQDPGQGLRLIYYSQIVNDFQKGDIAEGYSVSREKKESFPLTVTSAQKNPTAFYLCASRPGQGARNDQPQHFGDGTRLSIL.

V is TRBV6-1 and J is TRBJ2-3; no firm D call. The CDR3 has 14 residues. The germline V gene has CDR1 MNHNS and CDR2 SASEGT. Trimming stripped 8 bases from V and 4 bases from J, with 16 bases between. The CDR3 region is CASSPPVAADTQYF. The CDR3 DNA follows: TGTGCCAGCTCCCCTCCAGTTGCGGCAGATACGCAGTATTTT.

The rearrangement joins TRBV20-1 to TRBJ2-5; D perhaps matches TRBD2 (6 bases). The CDR3 extends over 14 amino acids. The V gene's germline CDR1 is DFQATT and CDR2 SNEGSKA (reference sequence). Trimming shortened V by 3 bases and J by 6 bases, and 17 bases separated the two germline ends. CDR3 DNA: TGCAGTGCTAGTACAGGAGGGCCAGTAAAGACCCAGTACTTC. As protein: CSASTGGPVKTQYF.

This rearrangement joins TRBV11-3 to TRBJ1-1; no clear D gene. The V gene lost 3 bases and the J gene lost 1 base, with 9 bases spanning the gap. CDR3 length: 14 amino acids. Looked up from germline, CDR1 is SGHNT and CDR2 is YENEEA. This CDR3 is CASSFLHPNTEAFF. The CDR3 nucleotides read TGTGCCAGCAGCTTCCTACACCCGAACACTGAAGCTTTCTTT.

This rearrangement joins TRBV4-3 to TRBJ2-7; TRBD2 agrees at 8 bases. The trim removed 2 bases at V and 4 bases at J, leaving 7 bases unmatched. CDR3 length: 15 amino acids. Germline V CDR1 and CDR2: LGHNA, YSLEER. CDR3: CASSQMRLASYEQYF. CDR3 coding DNA: TGCGCCAGCAGCCAAATGAGACTAGCGAGTTACGAGCAGTACTTC.

This chain uses TRBV30 with TRBJ1-6, with a weak D call TRBD1 (6 bases). CDR3 size: 15 residues. Trimming removed 0 bases from V and 7 bases from J, with 13 bases in between. CDR1 and CDR2 from the germline V gene are GTSNPN and SVGIG (reference sequence). DNA for the CDR3: TGTGCCTGGAGTGTACGGGGGACATTAAATTCACCCCTCCACTTT. Translation: CAWSVRGTLNSPLHF.

The chain has TRBV12-3 or TRBV12-4 and TRBJ1-1, with D unclear. The CDR3 runs to 13 residues. V lost 5 bases to trimming and J lost 3 bases, with 10 bases between them. The CDR3 protein is CASSQREDTEAFF. Here the CDR3 DNA reads TGTGCCAGCAGTCAACGGGAGGACACTGAAGCTTTCTTT.

In DNA, the CDR3 is TGCAGTGCTAGAGGACCCGGGGGGTACTACGAGCAGTACTTC. Translating gives CSARGPGGYYEQYF. This chain connects TRBV20-1 to TRBJ2-7, with TRBD2 identical over 7 bases. The length of the CDR3 is 14 residues. V gave up 1 base and J gave up 3 bases; unmatched junction bases: 6. The germline gives CDR1 DFQATT, CDR2 SNEGSKA (reference sequence).

This clonotype was seen only once. The CDR3 sequence: CASSEGQAKDGELFF. Here the CDR3 DNA reads TGTGCCAGCAGTGAAGGGCAAGCTAAGGACGGGGAGCTGTTTTTT. V usage is TRBV6-1 and J usage is TRBJ2-2; D unresolved. The CDR3 totals 15 residues. Trimming stripped 1 base from V and 7 bases from J, with 13 bases between. CDR1 and CDR2 from the germline V gene are MNHNS and SASEGT.

The chain combines TRBV19 with TRBJ2-7; 7 bases line up with TRBD1. CDR1 and CDR2 (germline): LNHDA, SQIVND (reference sequence). J was trimmed by 2 bases and V by 7 bases; bases with no gene match: 14. This CDR3 has 16 amino acids. In nucleotides, the CDR3 is TGTGCCAGTACCGATACGGTTGGGCAGGGGGCCTACGAGCAGTACTTC. This gives the protein CASTDTVGQGAYEQYF. Together with reference TRBV19 and TRBJ2-7, the CDR3 gives the full variable domain: DGGITQSPKYLFRKEGQNVTLSCEQNLNHDAMYWYRQDPGQGLRLIYYSQIVNDFQKGDIAEGYSVSREKKESFPLTVTSAQKNPTAFYLCASTDTVGQGAYEQYFGPGTRLTVT.

This chain joins TRBV10-3 and TRBJ2-5, with D perhaps matching TRBD2 (5 bases). The CDR3 is 15 amino acids. Trimming took 4 bases from V and 4 from J, leaving 16 bases between them. Germline V gene sequence: CDR1 ENHRY, CDR2 SYGVKD. CDR3 sequence reads: CAISAGETSAETQYF. CDR3 nucleotides: TGTGCCATCAGTGCTGGGGAGACCTCGGCAGAGACCCAGTACTTC.

The V gene is TRBV29-1, the J gene TRBJ1-6, with 10 bases identical to TRBD1. This CDR3 is 13 amino acids long. Losses at the gene ends were 3 bases for V and 8 bases for J; bases not matched to a gene: 1. CDR1 is SQVTM, CDR2 ANQGSEA, per germline. The DNA of the CDR3 is TGCAGCGTTGAGACAGGGGGCGATTCACCCCTCCACTTT. It encodes CSVETGGDSPLHF.

This clonotype is a singleton in its sample. CDR3 nucleotides: TGTGCCAGCTTGGGGACAGCGTACAGCTCCTACGAGCAGTACTTC. Its protein is CASLGTAYSSYEQYF. This chain uses TRBV6-1 with TRBJ2-7; 7 bases agree with TRBD1. Germline CDR1 MNHNS, CDR2 SASEGT. There are 15 residues in the CDR3. V lost 8 bases and J lost 0; bases outside the gene matches: 10.

This chain connects TRBV28 to TRBJ1-2; TRBD1 might be the D (5 bases). Between the trimmed V and J ends, which lost 4 bases and 3 bases, there was a span of 21 bases. The CDR3 sequence is 17 residues long. Germline values: CDR1 MDHEN, CDR2 SYDVKM. CDR3 bases: TGTGCCAGCAGTTATCCCTATAGGGCAGGGTGGGACTATGGCTACACCTTC. Its translation: CASSYPYRAGWDYGYTF.

This clonotype was recorded a few times. The chain uses TRBV20-1 and TRBJ1-1; D uncertain. This CDR3 contains 13 residues. The V end lost 3 bases, the J end lost 3 bases, and 11 bases lay between the germline ends. The germline CDR1 and CDR2 sequences are DFQATT and SNEGSKA (reference sequence). CDR3 DNA sequence: TGCAGTGCTAGGGGCTCTACCCACACTGAAGCTTTCTTT. Amino acid sequence: CSARGSTHTEAFF.

The chain recombines TRBV21-1 with TRBJ2-7; the table gives TRBD1 as D, unverified against the DNA. TRBV21-1 is an annotated pseudogene. The CDR3 runs to 16 residues. This CDR3 is CASSIQEPLKCYEQYF. The CDR3 DNA follows: TGTGCCAGCAGCATACAGGAGCCGTTGAAGTGTTACGAGCAGTACTTC.

V is TRBV6-1 and J is TRBJ1-1; 9 nucleotides match TRBD1. The germline V gene has CDR1 MNHNS and CDR2 SASEGT. Trimming took 5 bases from V and 3 from J; bases not matched to a gene: 4. CDR3 size: 14 residues. CDR3: CASSTGGAYTEAFF. The CDR3 DNA follows: TGTGCCAGCAGTACAGGGGGCGCCTACACTGAAGCTTTCTTT.

This rearrangement joins TRBV6-1 to TRBJ2-3; 9 bases line up with TRBD2. Germline V gives CDR1 MNHNS, CDR2 SASEGT. The CDR3 is 16 residues long. V lost 10 bases and J lost 4; bases outside the gene matches: 15. CDR3 amino acids: CATYLLAGESADTQYF. The CDR3 region has the DNA TGTGCCACTTACCTATTAGCGGGAGAAAGCGCAGATACGCAGTATTTT.

The genes are TRBV12-3 or TRBV12-4 and TRBJ2-3; D uncertain. The CDR3 extends over 14 amino acids. V was trimmed by 5 bases and J by 2 bases, leaving 11 bases between them. In DNA, the CDR3 is TGTGCCAGCAGTCCCCGGGCCTTCACAGATACGCAGTATTTT. Protein product: CASSPRAFTDTQYF.

This chain uses TRBV28 with TRBJ2-5; TRBD1 agrees at 8 bases. After removal of 1 base from V and 6 bases from J, the junction contained 4 bases not matched to a gene. Per germline, CDR1 MDHEN and CDR2 SYDVKM. The CDR3 is 14 residues long. In DNA, the CDR3 is TGTGCCAGCAGTTTATTGGACAGGGAAAAGACCCAGTACTTC. Translating gives CASSLLDREKTQYF.

This chain links TRBV7-3 with TRBJ2-1, with 9 bases lining up with TRBD1. This CDR3 comprises 16 residues. The germline V gene has CDR1 SGHTA and CDR2 FQGTGA. Unmatched junction bases numbered 12, after V lost 4 bases and J lost 8 bases. The CDR3 protein is CASSSSGTGIVDEQFF. The CDR3 DNA follows: TGTGCCAGCAGCTCGTCCGGGACAGGGATCGTGGATGAGCAGTTCTTC.

The sample holds a few counts of this clonotype. An end of the junction differs from the germline gene, which may be a read error. The J gene is TRBJ1-2, the V gene TRBV20-1; a possible D gene is TRBD1 (5 bases). Per germline, CDR1 DFQATT and CDR2 SNEGSKA (reference sequence). CDR3 size: 14 residues. The CDR3 DNA is TGCAGTGCTAGTGCAGGGAGTCGTAACGATGGCTACACCTTC. The encoded protein is CSASAGSRNDGYTF.